This entry describes one TCR beta chain. Its antigen is undetermined. Germline V lookup: CDR1 SEHNR, CDR2 FQNEAQ (reference sequence). Trimming cost V 5 bases and J 2 bases, with 14 bases left between them. The CDR3 sequence is 15 residues long. The source of the sample is a study of T cells after yellow fever vaccination. Overall study: Preparation of the low-cell-number fractions used SMART-Seq v4 Ultra Low Input.

5'RACE template switching added a universal primer site and UMIs to TCR cDNA. TCRdb re-called the 5' RACE reads with MiXCR, one entry per CDR3 protein. The data show about 320,000 distinct CDR3 sequences, about 10% seen once. Study conclusions and caveats: Detected again after the booster were most primary-vaccination clones, at 95% to 97% CD4 and about 90% CD8. The bulk population could contribute abundant contaminating clonotypes to FACS-sorted repertoires.

J is TRBJ2-3 and V is TRBV7-9; D gene uncertain. The sequence derives from a man aged 18 to 29 who received the YFV17D yellow fever vaccine. Sequenced here: CD4+ T cells sorted from PBMCs, sampled 45 days after the yellow fever booster vaccination. The CDR3 reads CASSPSPPFTDTQYF. The CDR3 DNA is TGTGCCAGCAGCCCTTCCCCCCCGTTCACAGATACGCAGTATTTT.